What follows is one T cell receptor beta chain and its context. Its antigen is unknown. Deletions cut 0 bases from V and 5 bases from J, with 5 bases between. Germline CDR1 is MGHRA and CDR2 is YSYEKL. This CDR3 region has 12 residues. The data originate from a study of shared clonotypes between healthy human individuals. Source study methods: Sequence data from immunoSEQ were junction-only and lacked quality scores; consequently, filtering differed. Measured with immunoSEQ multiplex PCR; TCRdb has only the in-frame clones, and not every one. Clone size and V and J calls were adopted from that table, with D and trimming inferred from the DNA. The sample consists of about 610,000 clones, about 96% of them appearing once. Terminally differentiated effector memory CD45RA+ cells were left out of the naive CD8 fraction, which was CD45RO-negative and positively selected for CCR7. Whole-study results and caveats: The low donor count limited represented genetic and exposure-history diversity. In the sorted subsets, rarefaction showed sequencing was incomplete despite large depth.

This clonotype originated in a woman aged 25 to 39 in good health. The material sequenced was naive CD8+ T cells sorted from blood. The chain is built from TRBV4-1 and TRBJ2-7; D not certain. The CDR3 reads CASSQDGDEQYF. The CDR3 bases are TGCGCCAGCAGCCAAGATGGCGACGAGCAGTACTTC.